These 11 T cell receptor beta chains share one sample of origin, sequenced in a study of T cells in Graves' hyperthyroidism and ophthalmopathy. TCR beta CDR3 regions were amplified from RNA transcripts. When the TCR CDR3 underwent first-round RT-PCR, the HTBI primer set was used. TCRdb re-analysed the multiplex PCR reads in MiXCR, keeping a single row per CDR3 protein. The table has over 350,000 distinct CDR3 sequences, roughly 15% seen once. Sequenced sample: blood. These receptors originate from a man in his late teens or twenties with Graves' ophthalmopathy.

This clonotype was observed a handful of times. The J gene is TRBJ1-1, the V gene TRBV27, with D possibly matching TRBD1 (5 bases). CDR3 length equals 12 residues. In germline, CDR1 is MNHEY, CDR2 SMNVEV (reference sequence). Trimming took off 10 bases at V and 0 bases at J, with 9 bases between the two ends. DNA for the CDR3: TGTGCCACCCGGGGGTTGAACACTGAAGCTTTCTTT. Encoded protein: CATRGLNTEAFF.

About this clonotype itself: This may be a read error, as it is one base from a much larger clone. The chain carries TRBV27 and TRBJ2-7, with D perhaps matching TRBD2 (5 bases). The CDR3 spans 13 residues. Germline V CDR1 and CDR2: MNHEY, SMNVEV (reference sequence). The CDR3 region has the DNA TGTGCCAGCGGTTTATCCGGGGTCTACGAGCAGTACTTC. Its translation: CASGLSGVYEQYF.

This clonotype was detected ten times or more. CDR3 nucleotide sequence: TGTGCCACCAGCCCTAGCGGGAGAGATTGGTACAATGAGCAGTTCTTC. Its translation: CATSPSGRDWYNEQFF. This sequence joins TRBV15 and TRBJ2-1; the match to TRBD2 covers 10 bases. The ends lost 5 bases at V and 4 bases at J; junction bases unmatched: 8. The CDR3 spans 16 residues. CDR1 and CDR2 from the germline V gene are LNHNV and YYDKDF (reference sequence).

The chain joins TRBV28 to TRBJ1-4, with TRBD1 identical over 9 bases. The CDR3 is made up of 14 amino acids. V lost 6 bases and J lost 8; bases outside the gene matches: 7. CDR1 is MDHEN, CDR2 SYDVKM, per germline. CDR3 in amino acids: CASSLPGQGEKLFF. CDR3 sequence (DNA): TGTGCCAGCAGCCTTCCCGGACAGGGGGAAAAACTGTTTTTT.

This clonotype was recorded at least ten times. The V call is TRBV7-8, the J call TRBJ1-4, with D hard to call. Trimming pared 6 bases from V and 0 bases from J, leaving 11 bases between. Germline V gene data show CDR1 as SGHVS and CDR2 as FQNEAQ. The CDR3 is made up of 15 amino acids. The CDR3 DNA is TGTGCCAGCAGTCCAATCTTGACAACTAATGAAAAACTGTTTTTT. Encoded protein: CASSPILTTNEKLFF.

This clonotype was detected ten times or more. The chain couples TRBV5-1 to TRBJ2-5; 9 bases match TRBD1. V was pared by 4 bases and J by 5 bases, with 3 bases of the junction left unmatched. Looked up from germline, CDR1 is SGHRS and CDR2 is YFSETQ. This CDR3 is 13 amino acids long. This CDR3 reads CASSTGGWETQYF. The CDR3 coding sequence is TGCGCCAGCAGCACAGGGGGCTGGGAGACCCAGTACTTC.

For this clonotype: Given a much more abundant clone one base away, this may be a read error. The rearrangement links TRBV6-1 to TRBJ2-7; D call uncertain. Germline V gives CDR1 MNHNS, CDR2 SASEGT. V dropped 4 bases and J dropped 3 bases, with 13 bases sitting between them. The CDR3 is made up of 14 amino acids. DNA for the CDR3: TGTGCCAGCAGTGGCCTCCATATCAGCTACGAGCAGTACTTC. This gives the protein CASSGLHISYEQYF.

For this clonotype: This sequence may be a read error, since a much larger clone differs from it by one base. The gene calls are TRBV5-1 and TRBJ2-3, with D perhaps assigned TRBD1 or TRBD2 (7 bases each). V was shortened by 5 bases and J by 0 bases, with 13 bases between the two germline ends. Germline V gives CDR1 SGHRS, CDR2 YFSETQ. This CDR3 spans 15 amino acids. CDR3 sequence: CASRGQRGSTDTQYF. For the CDR3, the DNA is TGCGCCAGCAGGGGACAGCGGGGAAGCACAGATACGCAGTATTTT. Combining the CDR3 with reference TRBV5-1 and TRBJ2-3 gives the whole variable domain KAGVTQTPRYLIKTRGQQVTLSCSPISGHRSVSWYQQTPGQGLQFLFEYFSETQRNKGNFPGRFSGRQFSNSRSEMNVSTLELGDSALYLCASRGQRGSTDTQYFGPGTRLTVL.

This chain links TRBV15 with TRBJ2-3, with D unresolved. Looked up from germline, CDR1 is LNHNV and CDR2 is YYDKDF (reference sequence). The CDR3 spans 15 residues. Trimming cost V 0 bases and J 9 bases, with 16 bases left between them. CDR3 sequence reads: CATSREVGSRDTQYF. Written as DNA, the CDR3 is TGTGCCACCAGCAGAGAGGTGGGTAGCCGAGACACGCAGTATTTT.

This clonotype has a handful of counts. The rearrangement joins TRBV5-1 to TRBJ2-3; TRBD2 matches at 10 bases. V lost 0 bases, J lost 4 bases, and 5 bases stayed unmatched. The CDR3 covers 16 residues. Germline CDR1 is SGHRS and CDR2 is YFSETQ. The CDR3 sequence: CASSLASLAGADTQYF. CDR3 coding DNA: TGCGCCAGCAGCTTGGCCTCTCTAGCGGGGGCAGATACGCAGTATTTT.

This clonotype was counted many times. The chain employs TRBV5-1 and TRBJ2-5, with 7 bases aligning to TRBD1. This CDR3 is 15 amino acids long. Germline CDR1 SGHRS, CDR2 YFSETQ. Losses at the gene ends were 2 bases for V and 5 bases for J; bases not matched to a gene: 9. CDR3 DNA sequence: TGCGCCAGCAGCTTTCGGGACAGCACTCGCGAGACCCAGTACTTC. Protein: CASSFRDSTRETQYF. The full variable domain, its missing parts supplied by reference TRBV5-1 and TRBJ2-5, is KAGVTQTPRYLIKTRGQQVTLSCSPISGHRSVSWYQQTPGQGLQFLFEYFSETQRNKGNFPGRFSGRQFSNSRSEMNVSTLELGDSALYLCASSFRDSTRETQYFGPGTRLLVL.